The 9 T cell receptor beta chains given below trace back to one sample, sequenced in a study of T-cell reconstitution after alpha-beta-depleted transplantation in children. Molecular barcoding with unique molecular identifiers was used for the TCRbeta library. TCRdb analysed the PCR reads with MiXCR anew, one entry per CDR3 protein. The data hold around 440,000 distinct CDR3 sequences, with under 12% observed a single time. Sequenced here: PBMCs, sampled before TCRalphabeta/CD19-depleted stem cell transplant. The receptors were sampled from a child aged 2-15 years with inherited bone marrow failure, due to receive a stem cell transplant.

With regard to this clonotype: A read error may be the cause here, since a much bigger clone is one base away. This chain links TRBV14 with TRBJ1-1; 8 positions match TRBD1. V lost 4 bases to trimming and J lost 5 bases; unmatched junction nucleotides: 9. CDR1 and CDR2 from the germline V gene are SGHDN and FVKESK. This CDR3 has 15 amino acids. The CDR3 region is CASSPPGQAITEAFF. The DNA for the CDR3 is TGTGCCAGCAGCCCGCCGGGACAGGCGATAACTGAAGCTTTCTTT. Full variable domain (missing parts from reference TRBV14 and TRBJ1-1): EAGVTQFPSHSVIEKGQTVTLRCDPISGHDNLYWYRRVMGKEIKFLLHFVKESKQDESGMPNNRFLAERTGGTYSTLKVQPAELEDSGVYFCASSPPGQAITEAFFGQGTRLTVV.

This clonotype was detected only a few times. The chain employs TRBV11-1 and TRBJ2-1; perhaps TRBD2 as D (5 bases). V lost 7 bases to trimming and J lost 4 bases, with 29 bases between them. CDR3 length: 19 amino acids. Germline V lookup: CDR1 SGHAT, CDR2 FQDESV (reference sequence). The CDR3 spells CASIDTRDYRLGGYNEQFF. As DNA, the CDR3 is TGTGCCAGCATCGATACCCGGGATTATAGGCTTGGCGGTTACAATGAGCAGTTCTTC.

This clonotype was seen at least ten times. The chain combines TRBV10-3 with TRBJ1-3, with D possibly matching TRBD1 (6 bases). CDR1 ENHRY and CDR2 SYGVKD come from the germline V gene. With 3 bases removed from V and 5 bases from J, the gap between germline ends came to 11 bases. The CDR3 consists of 14 residues. The CDR3 DNA reads TGTGCCATCAGTGAACCGGGGGGCCGAAACACCATATATTTT. Amino acids: CAISEPGGRNTIYF.

This clonotype has at least ten counts. V usage is TRBV7-9 and J usage is TRBJ2-7, with 8 positions matching TRBD1. Germline V lookup: CDR1 SEHNR, CDR2 FQNEAQ (reference sequence). Trimming at V came to 5 bases and at J to 5 bases, leaving 8 bases not matched to a gene. This CDR3 spans 14 amino acids. CDR3 amino acids: CASSLAGTGHEQYF. For the CDR3, the DNA is TGTGCCAGCAGCCTGGCCGGGACAGGTCACGAGCAGTACTTC.

The CDR3 region is CASSGGAENEQFF. The CDR3 coding sequence is TGTGCCAGCTCAGGGGGCGCCGAGAATGAGCAGTTCTTC. The chain has TRBV18 and TRBJ2-1, with TRBD1 as a possible D gene (6 bases). V lost 5 bases to trimming and J lost 7 bases, with 12 bases between them. Germline CDR1 and CDR2: KGHSH and LQKENI. The CDR3 has 13 amino acids.

This clonotype was recorded many times. V is TRBV7-2 and J is TRBJ2-7; 11 bases map to TRBD2. V shed 4 bases, J shed 2 bases, and the junction held 4 bases outside the gene matches. Germline V gives CDR1 SGHTA, CDR2 FQGNSA. This CDR3 region has 15 residues. The CDR3 is CASSSGTSGPYEQYF. The CDR3 DNA reads as TGTGCCAGCAGCTCGGGGACTAGCGGCCCCTACGAGCAGTACTTC.

This clonotype was counted many times. The chain links TRBV7-2 to TRBJ1-2; unclear D gene. Germline V gene data show CDR1 as SGHTA and CDR2 as FQGNSA. Trimming shortened V by 0 bases and J by 2 bases, and 7 bases separated the two germline ends. The CDR3 length is 14 residues. The CDR3 loop reads CASSLAVGNYGYTF. CDR3 in DNA: TGTGCCAGCAGCTTAGCGGTCGGAAACTATGGCTACACCTTC.

There are many counts of this clonotype. The chain combines TRBV7-2 with TRBJ2-5; maybe TRBD2 (6 bases). Trimming stripped 5 bases from V and 5 bases from J, with 12 bases between. Germline V gene sequence: CDR1 SGHTA, CDR2 FQGNSA. The CDR3 has 13 amino acids. The CDR3 protein is CASSTSPRETQYF. The CDR3 DNA reads as TGTGCCAGCAGCACTAGCCCCCGGGAGACCCAGTACTTC.

This clonotype was seen many times. The gene calls are TRBV4-1 and TRBJ1-2, with 8 positions matching TRBD1. V was clipped by 0 bases and J by 7 bases; unmatched bases: 7. Germline V CDR1 and CDR2: MGHRA, YSYEKL. The CDR3 spans 15 residues. The CDR3 here is CASSQEEQGESGYTF. CDR3 sequence (DNA): TGCGCCAGCAGCCAAGAGGAACAGGGGGAATCTGGCTACACCTTC.